Listed here are 3 T cell receptor beta chains from one sample, sequenced in a study of T cell responses to AZD1222 COVID-19 vaccine. Method: immunoSEQ multiplex PCR; TCRdb's copy keeps in-frame clones and lacks some. This table has nearly 110,000 clones, 90% to 95% appearing once. This sample comprised peripheral blood, obtained 28 days after the second AZD1222 dose. Receptor source: an adult who received the AZD1222 COVID-19 vaccine.

The chain links TRBV4-1 to TRBJ1-4; 9 nucleotides align to TRBD1. The CDR3 contains 15 residues. V gave up 1 base and J gave up 7 bases; unmatched junction bases: 4. From germline, CDR1 is MGHRA and CDR2 YSYEKL. The CDR3 loop reads CASSQGRDRVEKLFF. The DNA for the CDR3 is TGCGCCAGCAGCCAAGGCCGGGACAGGGTTGAAAAACTGTTTTTT.

The rearrangement uses TRBV10-3 and TRBJ2-3; D is possibly TRBD2 (6 bases). Looked up from germline, CDR1 is ENHRY and CDR2 is SYGVKD. The CDR3 is 15 residues long. V was shortened by 2 bases and J by 0 bases, with 9 bases between the two germline ends. This CDR3 is CAISEGGISTDTQYF. In DNA form, the CDR3 reads TGTGCCATCAGTGAGGGAGGGATTAGCACAGATACGCAGTATTTT.

The genes are TRBV10-3 and TRBJ1-1, with TRBD1 matching over 7 bases. After removal of 6 bases from V and 1 base from J, the junction contained 8 bases not matched to a gene. This CDR3 is 15 amino acids long. CDR1 and CDR2 (germline): ENHRY, SYGVKD. The DNA of the CDR3 is TGTGCCATCAGCGCCACCGGGACAGAGAACACTGAAGCTTTCTTT. Translated: CAISATGTENTEAFF.